This passage covers 10 T cell receptor beta chains from one sample sequenced in a study of blood T cell repertoires in COVID-19. The repertoire was sequenced with immunoSEQ multiplex PCR; TCRdb's copy has only in-frame clones and lacks some. Among around 200,000 clones listed, around nine tenths were seen once. The sequencing input was peripheral blood. These receptors all stem from a man in his 60s who had recovered from COVID-19.

The J gene is TRBJ1-6, the V gene TRBV27, with a possible D match to TRBD1 (5 bases). This CDR3 is 16 amino acids long. Germline V gene data show CDR1 as MNHEY and CDR2 as SMNVEV (reference sequence). Deletions cut 6 bases from V and 2 bases from J, with 14 bases between. CDR3 DNA sequence: TGTGCCAGCAGAAATGGCAGGGCGGCCTATAATTCACCCCTCCACTTT. Encoded protein: CASRNGRAAYNSPLHF.

The chain links TRBV11-2 to TRBJ2-3, with 8 bases matching TRBD2. The germline V gene has CDR1 SGHAT and CDR2 FQNNGV. This CDR3 has 16 residues. Trimming cost V 5 bases and J 2 bases; bases outside gene matches: 9. The CDR3 spells CASSPLAGRATDTQYF. DNA of the CDR3: TGTGCCAGCAGCCCTTTAGCGGGGAGGGCCACAGATACGCAGTATTTT.

This chain joins TRBV6-5 and TRBJ2-2; 9 positions match TRBD1. CDR1 and CDR2 (germline): MNHEY, SVGAGI. After removal of 8 bases from V and 6 bases from J, the junction contained 7 bases not matched to a gene. This CDR3 spans 14 amino acids. For the CDR3, the DNA is TGTGCCAGCGCGAGACAGGGGGTTGCCGGGGAGCTGTTTTTT. As protein: CASARQGVAGELFF.

V usage is TRBV9 and J usage is TRBJ2-1, with 8 positions matching TRBD2. V trimming: 8 bases; J trimming: 5 bases; junction bases outside the gene matches: 6. There are 13 residues in the CDR3. Germline V lookup: CDR1 SGDLS, CDR2 YYNGEE. CDR3 residues: CASSRLAHNEQFF. CDR3 nucleotide sequence: TGTGCCAGTTCCCGACTAGCGCACAATGAGCAGTTCTTC.

The chain recombines TRBV7-2 with TRBJ2-2; 14 positions match TRBD2. The CDR3 consists of 17 residues. Trimming at V came to 5 bases and at J to 1 base, leaving 3 bases not matched to a gene. Germline assignment: CDR1 SGHTA and CDR2 FQGNSA. CDR3 bases: TGTGCCAGCAGCCCGGGGACTAGCGGGAGGAACACCGGGGAGCTGTTTTTT. Translating it yields CASSPGTSGRNTGELFF.

V is TRBV6-1 and J is TRBJ2-3, with a tentative D call TRBD2 (5 bases). The CDR3 extends over 14 amino acids. Germline-derived CDR1 and CDR2 are MNHNS and SASEGT. V lost 3 bases, J lost 7 bases, and 14 bases lay in between. For the CDR3, the DNA is TGTGCCAGCAGTGAGTCGACCTCCGGGAATACGCAGTATTTT. Translating gives CASSESTSGNTQYF.

The rearrangement links TRBV27 to TRBJ2-1, with TRBD2 matching over 15 bases. V was clipped by 6 bases and J by 9 bases; unmatched bases: 0. CDR1 and CDR2 from the germline V gene are MNHEY and SMNVEV (reference sequence). There are 13 residues in the CDR3. The CDR3 region is CASRGLAGGEQFF. In DNA form, the CDR3 reads TGTGCCAGCAGGGGACTAGCGGGAGGTGAGCAGTTCTTC.

As for this clone: Other DNA sequences of this sample code for an identical CDR3. V usage is TRBV12-3 or TRBV12-4 and J usage is TRBJ2-7, with D perhaps TRBD1 (5 bases). Deletions cut 2 bases from V and 2 bases from J, with 7 bases between. This CDR3 region has 13 residues. The CDR3 region is CASSLRGTYEQYF. The DNA for the CDR3 is TGTGCCAGCAGTTTAAGGGGAACCTACGAGCAGTACTTC.

This chain connects TRBV6-6 to TRBJ1-6, with a possible D match to TRBD1 (6 bases). Germline V lookup: CDR1 MNHNY, CDR2 SVGAGI (reference sequence). The V gene lost 5 bases and the J gene lost 6 bases, with 11 bases spanning the gap. The CDR3 spans 14 residues. The CDR3: CASSDQQGNSPLHF. For the CDR3, the DNA is TGTGCCAGCAGTGATCAACAGGGTAATTCACCCCTCCACTTT.

The chain uses TRBV6-5 and TRBJ2-1; 9 bases match TRBD2. V was clipped by 8 bases and J by 4 bases; unmatched bases: 9. This CDR3 region has 15 residues. Germline V gene lookup returns CDR1 MNHEY and CDR2 SVGAGI. CDR3: CASGSTSGTYNEQFF. As DNA, the CDR3 is TGTGCCAGCGGTTCGACTAGCGGTACGTACAATGAGCAGTTCTTC.